The 5 T cell receptor beta chains listed next were all sequenced from one sample in a study of T-cell reconstitution after alpha-beta-depleted transplantation in children listed by TCRdb under 2016. The library relied on PCR. Sequencing instrument: Illumina HiSeq 2500. To normalize quantification of the TCRbeta repertoire, the TCR libraries were built with molecular barcoding that relied on unique molecular identifiers. TCRdb ran its own pipeline on the public reads, namely fastp trimming at Q25 and MiXCR clone calling, and kept in-frame beta chains. Each CDR3 protein appears once, grouped with its most common genes and DNA. In all, the sample holds 640,000 or so distinct CDR3 sequences, and approximately 17% of those were seen once. Jointly, the top ten make up 0.9% to 1.2% of the sample. The sequenced sample was PBMCs from the stem cell graft donor, obtained from the stem cell graft. The receptors originated from a human donor who donated a stem cell graft to a child with acute myeloid leukemia.

This clonotype was counted ten times or more. The chain recombines TRBV20-1 with TRBJ2-3; TRBD2 aligns across 10 bases. There are 14 residues in the CDR3. The V and J ends lost 6 bases and 2 bases, in that order; junction bases with no gene match: 5. Per the germline V gene, CDR1 is DFQATT and CDR2 is SNEGSKA (reference sequence). CDR3 coding DNA: TGCAGTGCGCCTAGCGGGGGATTCACAGATACGCAGTATTTT. This codes for CSAPSGGFTDTQYF.

This clonotype was seen a few times. The chain recombines TRBV28 with TRBJ2-7, with D uncertain. This CDR3 comprises 14 residues. Trimming left V 3 bases short and J 2 bases short, with 11 bases between. Germline values: CDR1 MDHEN, CDR2 SYDVKM. CDR3 protein: CASSFYGRAYEQYV. In DNA form, the CDR3 reads TGTGCCAGCAGTTTTTATGGGCGAGCCTACGAGCAGTACGTC.

This clonotype has a count of ten or more. V usage is TRBV29-1 and J usage is TRBJ2-5; TRBD1 might be the D (5 bases). V gave up 6 bases and J gave up 5 bases, with 10 bases separating them. Germline values: CDR1 SQVTM, CDR2 ANQGSEA. The CDR3 is 11 residues long. The DNA of the CDR3 is TGCAGCGTAGGGCCAGGGGAGACCCAGTACTTC. Translating gives CSVGPGETQYF.

This chain links TRBV6-1 with TRBJ2-3; the match to TRBD1 covers 8 bases. The CDR3 covers 15 residues. Germline values: CDR1 MNHNS, CDR2 SASEGT. The junction had 6 bases not matched to a gene; V was cut back by 6 bases and J by 1 base. The chain's CDR3 is CASRGWGQGTDTQYF. The CDR3 DNA follows: TGTGCCAGCAGGGGCTGGGGACAGGGCACAGATACGCAGTATTTT.

This clonotype was recorded many times. V usage is TRBV6-5 and J usage is TRBJ2-1; D perhaps matches TRBD1 (6 bases). The germline gives CDR1 MNHEY, CDR2 SVGAGI. V lost 0 bases to trimming and J lost 4 bases, with 10 bases between them. The CDR3 is 15 residues long. In DNA form, the CDR3 reads TGTGCCAGCAGTTACTCGACAGGCACTTACAATGAGCAGTTCTTC. Translating it yields CASSYSTGTYNEQFF.